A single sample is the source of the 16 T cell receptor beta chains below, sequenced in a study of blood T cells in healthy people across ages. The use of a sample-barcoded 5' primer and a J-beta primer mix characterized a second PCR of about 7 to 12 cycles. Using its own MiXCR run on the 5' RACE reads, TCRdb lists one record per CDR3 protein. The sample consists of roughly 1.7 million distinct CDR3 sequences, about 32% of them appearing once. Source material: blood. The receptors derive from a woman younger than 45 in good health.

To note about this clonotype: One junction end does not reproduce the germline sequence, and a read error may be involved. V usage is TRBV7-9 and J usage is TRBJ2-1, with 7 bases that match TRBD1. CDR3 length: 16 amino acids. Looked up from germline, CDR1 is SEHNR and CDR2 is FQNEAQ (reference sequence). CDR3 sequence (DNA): TGTGCCGGCAGTCGAAAGACAGGGCCGCTCTACAACGAGCAGTTCTTC. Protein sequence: CAGSRKTGPLYNEQFF.

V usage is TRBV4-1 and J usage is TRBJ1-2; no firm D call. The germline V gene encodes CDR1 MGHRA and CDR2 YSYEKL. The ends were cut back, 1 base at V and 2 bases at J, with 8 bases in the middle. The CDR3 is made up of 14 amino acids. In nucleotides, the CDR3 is TGCGCCAGCAGCCAAGTCTTTGAAAACTATGGCTACACCTTC. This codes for CASSQVFENYGYTF.

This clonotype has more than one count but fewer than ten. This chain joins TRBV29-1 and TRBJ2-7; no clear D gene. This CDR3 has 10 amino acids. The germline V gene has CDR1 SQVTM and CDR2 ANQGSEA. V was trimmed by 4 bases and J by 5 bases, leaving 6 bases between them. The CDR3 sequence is CSVVSDEQYF. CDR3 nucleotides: TGCAGCGTTGTTTCGGACGAGCAGTACTTC.

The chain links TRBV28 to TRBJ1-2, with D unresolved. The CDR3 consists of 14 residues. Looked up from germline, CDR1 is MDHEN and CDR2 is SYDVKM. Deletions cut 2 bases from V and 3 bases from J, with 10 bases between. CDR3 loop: CASSLTKTDYGYTF. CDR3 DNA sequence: TGTGCCAGCAGTTTAACTAAGACCGACTATGGCTACACCTTC.

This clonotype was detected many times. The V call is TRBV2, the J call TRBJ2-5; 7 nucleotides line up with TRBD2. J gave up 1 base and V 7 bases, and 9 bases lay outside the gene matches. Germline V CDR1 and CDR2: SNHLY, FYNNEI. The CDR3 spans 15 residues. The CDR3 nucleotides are TGTGCCAGCACGGATAAACGGGGGGTCCAAGAGACCCAGTACTTC. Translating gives CASTDKRGVQETQYF.

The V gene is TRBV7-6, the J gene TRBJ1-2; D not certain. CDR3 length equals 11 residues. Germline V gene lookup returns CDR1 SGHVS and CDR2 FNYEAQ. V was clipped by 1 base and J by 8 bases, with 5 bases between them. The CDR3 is CASSLEQGYTF. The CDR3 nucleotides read TGTGCCAGCAGCTTAGAACAGGGCTACACCTTC.

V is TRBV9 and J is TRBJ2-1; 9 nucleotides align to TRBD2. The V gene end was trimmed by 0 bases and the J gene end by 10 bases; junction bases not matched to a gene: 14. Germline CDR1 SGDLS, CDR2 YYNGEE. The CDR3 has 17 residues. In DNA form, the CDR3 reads TGTGCCAGCAGCGTAGCCTGGAGGGCTAGCGGGGCCGAAGAGCAGTTCTTC. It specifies CASSVAWRASGAEEQFF.

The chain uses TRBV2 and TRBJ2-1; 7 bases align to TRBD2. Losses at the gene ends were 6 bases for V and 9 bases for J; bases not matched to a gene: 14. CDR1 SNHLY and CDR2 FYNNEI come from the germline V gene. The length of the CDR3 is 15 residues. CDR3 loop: CASRGRPGREAEQFF. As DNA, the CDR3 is TGTGCCAGCAGGGGACGACCGGGACGGGAGGCTGAGCAGTTCTTC.

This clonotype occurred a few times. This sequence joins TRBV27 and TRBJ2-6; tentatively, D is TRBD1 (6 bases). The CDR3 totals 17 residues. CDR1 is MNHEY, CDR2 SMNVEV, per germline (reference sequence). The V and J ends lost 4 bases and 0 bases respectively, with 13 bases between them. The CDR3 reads CASSSGTSSSGANVLTF. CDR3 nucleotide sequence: TGTGCCAGCAGTTCGGGGACATCAAGCTCTGGGGCCAACGTCCTGACTTTC.

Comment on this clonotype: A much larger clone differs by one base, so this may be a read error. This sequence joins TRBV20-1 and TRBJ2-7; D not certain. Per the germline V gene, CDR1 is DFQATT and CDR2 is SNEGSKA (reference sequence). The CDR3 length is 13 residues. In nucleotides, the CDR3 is TGCAGTGCATACTTGGACCGTACCTACGAGCAGCACTTC. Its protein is CSAYLDRTYEQHF.

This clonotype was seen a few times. The CDR3 DNA is TGTGCCAGCAGACAAAGGGGTCAGCAGTACTTC. It specifies CASRQRGQQYF. The chain joins TRBV12-3 or TRBV12-4 to TRBJ2-7; D is perhaps TRBD1 (5 bases). Trimming removed 6 bases from V and 8 bases from J, with 11 bases in between. CDR3 length: 11 amino acids.

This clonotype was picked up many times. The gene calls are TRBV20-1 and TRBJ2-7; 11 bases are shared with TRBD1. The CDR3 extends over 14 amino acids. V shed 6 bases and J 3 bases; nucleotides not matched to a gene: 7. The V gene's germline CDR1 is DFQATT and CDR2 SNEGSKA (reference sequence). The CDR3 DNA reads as TGCAGTGCAGCGGGACAGGGGGGGAACTACGAGCAGTACTTC. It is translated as CSAAGQGGNYEQYF.

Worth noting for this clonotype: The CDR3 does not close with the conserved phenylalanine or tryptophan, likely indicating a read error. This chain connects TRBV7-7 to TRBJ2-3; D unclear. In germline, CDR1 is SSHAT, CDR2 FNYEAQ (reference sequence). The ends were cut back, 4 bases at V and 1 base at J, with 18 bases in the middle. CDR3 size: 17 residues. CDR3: CASSSLTATRGTDTQYV. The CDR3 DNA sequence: TGTGCCAGCAGCTCTCTGACGGCGACCCGGGGCACAGATACGCAGTATGTT.

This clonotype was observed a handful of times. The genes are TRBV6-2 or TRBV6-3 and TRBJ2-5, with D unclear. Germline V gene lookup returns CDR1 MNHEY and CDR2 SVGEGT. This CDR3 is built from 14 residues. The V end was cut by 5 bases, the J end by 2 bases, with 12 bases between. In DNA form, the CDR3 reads TGTGCCAGCAGTCTCGGCGAAGATCAAGAGACCCAGTACTTC. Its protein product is CASSLGEDQETQYF.

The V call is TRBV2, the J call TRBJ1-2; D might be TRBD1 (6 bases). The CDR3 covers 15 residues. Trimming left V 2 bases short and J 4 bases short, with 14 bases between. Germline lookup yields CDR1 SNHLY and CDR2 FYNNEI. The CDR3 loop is CASSEMLTGIYGYTF. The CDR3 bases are TGTGCCAGCAGTGAAATGTTAACAGGGATCTATGGCTACACCTTC.

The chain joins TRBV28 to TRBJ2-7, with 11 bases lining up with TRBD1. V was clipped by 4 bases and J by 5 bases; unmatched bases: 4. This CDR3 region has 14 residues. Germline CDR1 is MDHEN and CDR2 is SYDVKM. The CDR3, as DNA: TGTGCCAGCAGTTCCGGGACAGGGGGGGACGAGCAGTACTTC. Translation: CASSSGTGGDEQYF. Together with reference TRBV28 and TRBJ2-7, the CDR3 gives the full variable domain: DVKVTQSSRYLVKRTGEKVFLECVQDMDHENMFWYRQDPGLGLRLIYFSYDVKMKEKGDIPEGYSVSREKKERFSLILESASTNQTSMYLCASSSGTGGDEQYFGPGTRLTVT.